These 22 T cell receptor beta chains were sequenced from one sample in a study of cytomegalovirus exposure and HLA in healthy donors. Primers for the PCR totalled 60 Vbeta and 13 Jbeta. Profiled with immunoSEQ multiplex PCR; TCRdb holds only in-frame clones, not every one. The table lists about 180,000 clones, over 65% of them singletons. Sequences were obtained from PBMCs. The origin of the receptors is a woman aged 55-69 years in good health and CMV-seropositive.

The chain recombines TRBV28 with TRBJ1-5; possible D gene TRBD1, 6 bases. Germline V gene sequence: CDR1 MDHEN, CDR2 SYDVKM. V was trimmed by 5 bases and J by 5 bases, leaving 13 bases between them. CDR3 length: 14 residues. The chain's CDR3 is CASSGPDSYQPQHF. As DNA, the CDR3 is TGTGCCAGCAGTGGCCCGGACAGCTATCAGCCCCAGCATTTT.

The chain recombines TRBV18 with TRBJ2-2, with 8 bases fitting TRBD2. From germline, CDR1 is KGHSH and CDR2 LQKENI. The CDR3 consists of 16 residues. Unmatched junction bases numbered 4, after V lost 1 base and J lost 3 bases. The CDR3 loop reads CASSPRLAGDTGELFF. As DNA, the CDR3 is TGTGCCAGCTCACCACGGCTAGCGGGCGACACCGGGGAGCTGTTTTTT.

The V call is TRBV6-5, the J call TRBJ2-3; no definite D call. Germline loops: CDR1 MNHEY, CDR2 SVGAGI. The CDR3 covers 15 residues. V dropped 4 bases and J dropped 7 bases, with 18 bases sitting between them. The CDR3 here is CASSSRSPGDHTQYF. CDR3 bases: TGTGCCAGCAGTTCCCGGAGCCCTGGCGACCATACGCAGTATTTT.

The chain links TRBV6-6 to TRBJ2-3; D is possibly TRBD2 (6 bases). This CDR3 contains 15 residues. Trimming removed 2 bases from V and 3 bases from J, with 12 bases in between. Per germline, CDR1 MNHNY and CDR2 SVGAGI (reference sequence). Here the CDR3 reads CASSYAQGRTDTQYF. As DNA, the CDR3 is TGTGCCAGCAGTTACGCCCAAGGGAGGACAGATACGCAGTATTTT.

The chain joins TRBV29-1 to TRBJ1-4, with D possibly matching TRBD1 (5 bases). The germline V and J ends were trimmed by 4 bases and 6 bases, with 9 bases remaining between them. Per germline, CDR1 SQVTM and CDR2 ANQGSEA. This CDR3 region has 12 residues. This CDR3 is CSVGGGDEKLFF. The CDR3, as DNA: TGCAGCGTTGGGGGAGGGGATGAAAAACTGTTTTTT.

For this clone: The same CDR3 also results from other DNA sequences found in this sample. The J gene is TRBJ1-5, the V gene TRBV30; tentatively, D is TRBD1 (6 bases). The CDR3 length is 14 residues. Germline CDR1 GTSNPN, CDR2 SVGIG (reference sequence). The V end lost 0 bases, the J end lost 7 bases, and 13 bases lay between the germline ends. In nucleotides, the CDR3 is TGTGCCTGGAGTGTGGCAGGGGCATGGCAGCCCCAGCATTTT. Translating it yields CAWSVAGAWQPQHF.

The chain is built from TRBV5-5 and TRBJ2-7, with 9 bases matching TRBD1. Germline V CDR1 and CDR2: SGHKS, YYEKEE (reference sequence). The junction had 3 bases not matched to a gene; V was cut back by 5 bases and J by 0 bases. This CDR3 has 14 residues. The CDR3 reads CASSLQGASYEQYF. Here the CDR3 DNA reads TGTGCCAGCAGTTTACAGGGGGCCTCCTACGAGCAGTACTTC.

The chain's CDR3 is CASSVGPSAYNEQFF. In nucleotides, the CDR3 is TGTGCCAGCAGCGTAGGCCCTAGCGCGTACAATGAGCAGTTCTTC. The chain is built from TRBV9 and TRBJ2-1, with D maybe TRBD2 (6 bases). V was shortened by 0 bases and J by 4 bases, with 11 bases between the two germline ends. The germline CDR1 and CDR2 sequences are SGDLS and YYNGEE. This CDR3 is built from 15 residues. Full variable domain (rest looked up from reference TRBV9 and TRBJ2-1): DSGVTQTPKHLITATGQRVTLRCSPRSGDLSVYWYQQSLDQGLQFLIQYYNGEERAKGNILERFSAQQFPDLHSELNLSSLELGDSALYFCASSVGPSAYNEQFFGPGTRLTVL.

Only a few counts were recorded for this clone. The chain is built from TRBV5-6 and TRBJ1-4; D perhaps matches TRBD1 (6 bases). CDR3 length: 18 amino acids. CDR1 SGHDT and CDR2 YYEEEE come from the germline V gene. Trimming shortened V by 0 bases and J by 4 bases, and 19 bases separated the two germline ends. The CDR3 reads CASSLEGRLTGFNEKLFF. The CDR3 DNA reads TGTGCCAGCAGCTTGGAGGGAAGGTTGACAGGATTTAATGAAAAACTGTTTTTT.

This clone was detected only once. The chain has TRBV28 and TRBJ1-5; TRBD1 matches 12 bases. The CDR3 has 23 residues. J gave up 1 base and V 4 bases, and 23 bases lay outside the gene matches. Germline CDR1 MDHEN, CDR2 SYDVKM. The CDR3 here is CASSYRVDGDRGPWFLSNQPQHF. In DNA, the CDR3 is TGTGCCAGCAGTTATCGAGTCGACGGGGACAGGGGGCCGTGGTTTTTGAGCAATCAGCCCCAGCATTTT.

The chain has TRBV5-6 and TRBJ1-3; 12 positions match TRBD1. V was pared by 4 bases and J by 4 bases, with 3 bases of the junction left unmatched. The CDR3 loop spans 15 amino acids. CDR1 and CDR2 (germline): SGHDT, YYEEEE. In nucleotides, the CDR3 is TGTGCCAGCAGCCTGGGACAGGGGGCAGGAAACACCATATATTTT. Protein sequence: CASSLGQGAGNTIYF.

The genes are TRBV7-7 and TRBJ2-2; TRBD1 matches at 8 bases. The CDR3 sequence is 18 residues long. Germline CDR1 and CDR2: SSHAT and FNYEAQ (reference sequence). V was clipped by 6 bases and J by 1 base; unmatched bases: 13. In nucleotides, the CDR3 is TGTGCCAGCAGTTCACGCGCCCGGACAGGGTTGAACACCGGGGAGCTGTTTTTT. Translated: CASSSRARTGLNTGELFF. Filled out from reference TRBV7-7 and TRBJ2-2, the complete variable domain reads GAGVSQSPRYKVTKRGQDVTLRCDPISSHATLYWYQQALGQGPEFLTYFNYEAQPDKSGLPSDRFSAERPEGSISTLTIQRTEQRDSAMYRCASSSRARTGLNTGELFFGEGSRLTVL.

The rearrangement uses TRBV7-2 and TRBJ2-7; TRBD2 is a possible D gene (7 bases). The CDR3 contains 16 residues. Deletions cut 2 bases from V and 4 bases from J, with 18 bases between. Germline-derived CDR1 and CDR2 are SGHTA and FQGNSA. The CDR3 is CASSLTAGAGVYEQYF. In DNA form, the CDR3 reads TGTGCCAGCAGCTTAACGGCGGGGGCTGGGGTTTACGAGCAGTACTTC.

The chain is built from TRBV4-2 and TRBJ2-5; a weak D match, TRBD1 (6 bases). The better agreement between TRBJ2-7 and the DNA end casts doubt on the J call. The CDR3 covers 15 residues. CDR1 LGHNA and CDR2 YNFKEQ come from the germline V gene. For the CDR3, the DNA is TGTGCCAGCAGCCAAGAGCCCGAGGGGGTCTACGAGCAGTACTTC. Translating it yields CASSQEPEGVYEQYF.

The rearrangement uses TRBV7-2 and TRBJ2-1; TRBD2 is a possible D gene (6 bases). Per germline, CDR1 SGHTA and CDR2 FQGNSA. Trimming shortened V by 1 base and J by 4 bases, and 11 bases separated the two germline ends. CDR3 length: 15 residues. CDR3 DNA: TGTGCCAGCAGCTTAGAGGCAGGGAGGTACAATGAGCAGTTCTTC. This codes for CASSLEAGRYNEQFF.

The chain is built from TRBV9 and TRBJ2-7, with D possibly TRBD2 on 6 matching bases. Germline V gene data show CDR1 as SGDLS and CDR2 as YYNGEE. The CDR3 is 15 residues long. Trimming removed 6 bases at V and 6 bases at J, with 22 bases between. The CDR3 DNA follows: TGTGCCAGCACCCCTTCGGGGGTCGCTTATAGCGAGCAGTACTTC. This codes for CASTPSGVAYSEQYF.

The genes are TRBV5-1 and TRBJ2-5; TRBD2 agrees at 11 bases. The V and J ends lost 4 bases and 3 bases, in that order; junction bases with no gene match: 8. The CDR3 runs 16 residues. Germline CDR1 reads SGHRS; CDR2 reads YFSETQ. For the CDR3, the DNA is TGCGCCAGCAGCGCGAACCTAGCGGGGGGTGAAGAGACCCAGTACTTC. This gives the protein CASSANLAGGEETQYF. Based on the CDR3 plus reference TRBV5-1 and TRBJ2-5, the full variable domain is KAGVTQTPRYLIKTRGQQVTLSCSPISGHRSVSWYQQTPGQGLQFLFEYFSETQRNKGNFPGRFSGRQFSNSRSEMNVSTLELGDSALYLCASSANLAGGEETQYFGPGTRLLVL.

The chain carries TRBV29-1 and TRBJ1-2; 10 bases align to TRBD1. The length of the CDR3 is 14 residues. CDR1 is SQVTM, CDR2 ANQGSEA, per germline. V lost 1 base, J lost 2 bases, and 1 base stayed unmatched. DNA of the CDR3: TGCAGCGTTGAAGTGGGACAGGGGAACTATGGCTACACCTTC. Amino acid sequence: CSVEVGQGNYGYTF.

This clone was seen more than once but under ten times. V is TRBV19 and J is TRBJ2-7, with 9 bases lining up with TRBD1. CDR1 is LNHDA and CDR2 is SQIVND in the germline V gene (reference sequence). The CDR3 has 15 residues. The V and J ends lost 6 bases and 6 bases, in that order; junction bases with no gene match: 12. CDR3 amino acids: CASRRTGGGRGEQYF. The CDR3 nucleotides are TGTGCCAGTAGACGAACAGGGGGCGGTAGGGGCGAGCAGTACTTC.

CDR3 sequence: CASRQGSNSPLHF. CDR3 coding DNA: TGTGCCAGCAGACAGGGCTCTAATTCACCCCTCCACTTT. The genes are TRBV6-4 and TRBJ1-6; tentative D call: TRBD1 (6 bases). This CDR3 has 13 residues. V lost 6 bases to trimming and J lost 6 bases, with 9 bases between them. Germline assignment: CDR1 MRHNA and CDR2 SNTAGT.

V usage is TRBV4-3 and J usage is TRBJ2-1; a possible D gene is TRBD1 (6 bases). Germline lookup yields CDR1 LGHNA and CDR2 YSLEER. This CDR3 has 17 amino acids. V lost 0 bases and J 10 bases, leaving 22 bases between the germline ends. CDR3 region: CASSQEFRGLVVEEQFF. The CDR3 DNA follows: TGCGCCAGCAGCCAAGAGTTCAGGGGCCTAGTGGTAGAGGAGCAGTTCTTC.

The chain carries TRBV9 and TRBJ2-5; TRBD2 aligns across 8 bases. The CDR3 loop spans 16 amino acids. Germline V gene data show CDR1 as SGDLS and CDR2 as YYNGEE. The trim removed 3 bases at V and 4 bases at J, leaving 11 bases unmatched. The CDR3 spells CASSAPTSGLRETQYF. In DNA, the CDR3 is TGTGCCAGCAGCGCGCCTACTAGCGGCCTGCGAGAGACCCAGTACTTC.